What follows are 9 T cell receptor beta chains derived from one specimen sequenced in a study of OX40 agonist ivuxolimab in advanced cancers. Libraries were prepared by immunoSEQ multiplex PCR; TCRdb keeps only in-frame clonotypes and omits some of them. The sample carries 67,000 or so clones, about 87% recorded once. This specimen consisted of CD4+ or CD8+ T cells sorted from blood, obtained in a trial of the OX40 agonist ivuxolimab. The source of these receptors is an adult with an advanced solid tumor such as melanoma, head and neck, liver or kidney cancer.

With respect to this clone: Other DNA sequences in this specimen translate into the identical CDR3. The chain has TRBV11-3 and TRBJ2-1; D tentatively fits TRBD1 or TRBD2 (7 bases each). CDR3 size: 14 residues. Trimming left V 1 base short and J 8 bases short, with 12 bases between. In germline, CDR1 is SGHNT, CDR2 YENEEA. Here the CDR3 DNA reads TGTGCCAGCAGCTTAGTCGCAGGGGGGGATGAGCAGTTCTTC. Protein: CASSLVAGGDEQFF. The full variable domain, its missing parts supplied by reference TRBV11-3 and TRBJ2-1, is EAGVVQSPRYKIIEKKQPVAFWCNPISGHNTLYWYLQNLGQGPELLIRYENEEAVDDSQLPKDRFSAERLKGVDSTLKIQPAELGDSAVYLCASSLVAGGDEQFFGPGTRLTVL.

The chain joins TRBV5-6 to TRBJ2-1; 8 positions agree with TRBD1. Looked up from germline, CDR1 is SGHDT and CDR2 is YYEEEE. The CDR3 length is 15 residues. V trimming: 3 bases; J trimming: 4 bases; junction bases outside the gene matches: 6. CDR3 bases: TGTGCCAGCAGCTACAGGGGGTGGGATTACAATGAGCAGTTCTTC. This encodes CASSYRGWDYNEQFF.

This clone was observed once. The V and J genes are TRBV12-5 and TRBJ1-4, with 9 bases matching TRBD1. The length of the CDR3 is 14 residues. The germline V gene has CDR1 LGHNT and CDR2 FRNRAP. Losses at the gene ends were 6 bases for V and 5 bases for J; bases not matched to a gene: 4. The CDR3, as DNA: TGTGCTAGTGGCCAGGGGACAGGGAATGAAAAACTGTTTTTT. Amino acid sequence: CASGQGTGNEKLFF.

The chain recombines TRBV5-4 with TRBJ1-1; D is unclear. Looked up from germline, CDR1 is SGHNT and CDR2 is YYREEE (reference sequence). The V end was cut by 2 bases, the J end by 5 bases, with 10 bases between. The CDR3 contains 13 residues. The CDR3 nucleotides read TGTGCCAGCAGCTTAGGCTGGGGAACTGAAGCTTTCTTT. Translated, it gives CASSLGWGTEAFF.

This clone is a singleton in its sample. CDR3 sequence: CASSSQTEGKVAEAFF. CDR3 bases: TGTGCCAGCAGTTCCCAGACTGAAGGGAAAGTGGCTGAAGCTTTCTTT. The chain uses TRBV6-6 and TRBJ1-1; no definite D call. The V gene's germline CDR1 is MNHNY and CDR2 SVGAGI (reference sequence). The V and J ends lost 4 bases and 6 bases respectively, with 21 bases between them. The CDR3 length is 16 residues.

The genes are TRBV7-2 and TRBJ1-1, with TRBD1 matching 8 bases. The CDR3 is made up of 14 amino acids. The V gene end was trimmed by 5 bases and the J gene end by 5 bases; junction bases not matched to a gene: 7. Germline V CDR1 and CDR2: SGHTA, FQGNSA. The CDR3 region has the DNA TGTGCCAGCAGCAAAACAGGGGGACGGACTGAAGCTTTCTTT. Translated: CASSKTGGRTEAFF.

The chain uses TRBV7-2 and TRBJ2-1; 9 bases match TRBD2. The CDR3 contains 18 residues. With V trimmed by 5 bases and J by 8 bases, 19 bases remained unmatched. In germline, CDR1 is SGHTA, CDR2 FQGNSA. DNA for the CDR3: TGTGCCAGCAGCCAAGAGGCTGTAGGGACTAGCAATCCCCATGAGCAGTTCTTC. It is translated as CASSQEAVGTSNPHEQFF.

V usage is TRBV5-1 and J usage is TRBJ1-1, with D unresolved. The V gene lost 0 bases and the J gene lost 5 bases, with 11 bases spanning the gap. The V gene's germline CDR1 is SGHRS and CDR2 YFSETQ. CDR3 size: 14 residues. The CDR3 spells CASSLDPGWTEAFF. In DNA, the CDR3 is TGCGCCAGCAGCTTGGATCCGGGCTGGACTGAAGCTTTCTTT.

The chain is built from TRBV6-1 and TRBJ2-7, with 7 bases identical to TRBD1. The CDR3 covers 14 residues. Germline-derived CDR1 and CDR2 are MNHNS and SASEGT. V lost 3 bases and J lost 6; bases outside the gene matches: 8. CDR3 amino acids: CASSDRQGFSEQYF. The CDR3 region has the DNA TGTGCCAGCAGTGATAGACAGGGCTTCTCCGAGCAGTACTTC.